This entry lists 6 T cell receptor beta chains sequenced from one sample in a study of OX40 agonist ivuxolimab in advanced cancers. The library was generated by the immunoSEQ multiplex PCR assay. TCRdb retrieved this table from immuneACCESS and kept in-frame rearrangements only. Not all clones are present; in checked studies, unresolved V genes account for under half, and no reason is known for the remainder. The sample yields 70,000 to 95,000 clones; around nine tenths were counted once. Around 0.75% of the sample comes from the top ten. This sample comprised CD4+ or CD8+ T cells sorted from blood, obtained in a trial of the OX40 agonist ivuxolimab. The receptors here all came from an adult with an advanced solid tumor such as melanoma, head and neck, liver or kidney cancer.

CDR3 coding DNA: TGCGCCAGCAGTTTCCTAGGGACGGGCGTTAATTCACCCCTCCACTTT. This encodes CASSFLGTGVNSPLHF. The V call is TRBV5-1, the J call TRBJ1-6, with a weak D call TRBD1 (5 bases). With 5 bases removed from V and 6 bases from J, the gap between germline ends came to 18 bases. This CDR3 spans 16 amino acids. Germline V CDR1 and CDR2: SGHRS, YFSETQ. Drawing the rest from reference TRBV5-1 and TRBJ1-6, the complete variable domain is KAGVTQTPRYLIKTRGQQVTLSCSPISGHRSVSWYQQTPGQGLQFLFEYFSETQRNKGNFPGRFSGRQFSNSRSEMNVSTLELGDSALYLCASSFLGTGVNSPLHFGNGTRLTVT.

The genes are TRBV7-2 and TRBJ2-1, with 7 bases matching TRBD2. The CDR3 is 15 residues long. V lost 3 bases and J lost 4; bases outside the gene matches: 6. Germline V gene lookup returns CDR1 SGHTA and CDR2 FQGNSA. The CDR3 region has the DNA TGTGCCAGCAGCTTTACGGGAGGTCGGTACAATGAGCAGTTCTTC. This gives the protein CASSFTGGRYNEQFF.

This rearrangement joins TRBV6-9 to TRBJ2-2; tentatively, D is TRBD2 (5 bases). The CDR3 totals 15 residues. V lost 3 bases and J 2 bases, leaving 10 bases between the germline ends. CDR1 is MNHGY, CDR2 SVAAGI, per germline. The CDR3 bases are TGTGCCAGCAGTTACTCGAGACTAAACACCGGGGAGCTGTTTTTT. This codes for CASSYSRLNTGELFF.

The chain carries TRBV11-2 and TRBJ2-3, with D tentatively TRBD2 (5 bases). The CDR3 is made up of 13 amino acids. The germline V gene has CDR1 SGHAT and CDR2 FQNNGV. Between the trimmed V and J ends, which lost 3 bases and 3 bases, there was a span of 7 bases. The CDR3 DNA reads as TGTGCCAGCAGCTTCCCGGGGACAGATACGCAGTATTTT. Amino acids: CASSFPGTDTQYF. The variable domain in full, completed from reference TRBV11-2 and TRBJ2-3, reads EAGVAQSPRYKIIEKRQSVAFWCNPISGHATLYWYQQILGQGPKLLIQFQNNGVVDDSQLPKDRFSAERLKGVDSTLKIQPAKLEDSAVYLCASSFPGTDTQYFGPGTRLTVL.

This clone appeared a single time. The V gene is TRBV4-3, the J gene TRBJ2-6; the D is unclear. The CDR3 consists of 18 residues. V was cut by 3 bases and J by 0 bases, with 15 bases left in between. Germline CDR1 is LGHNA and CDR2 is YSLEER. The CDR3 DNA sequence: TGCGCCAGCAGCCAGTTCCTTGTATATGGCTCTGGGGCCAACGTCCTGACTTTC. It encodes CASSQFLVYGSGANVLTF.

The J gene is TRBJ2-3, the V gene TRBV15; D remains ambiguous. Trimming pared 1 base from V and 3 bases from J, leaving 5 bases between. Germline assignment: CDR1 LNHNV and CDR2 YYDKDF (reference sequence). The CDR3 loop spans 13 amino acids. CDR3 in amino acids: CATSRAPTDTQYF. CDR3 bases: TGTGCCACCAGCAGAGCTCCAACAGATACGCAGTATTTT.